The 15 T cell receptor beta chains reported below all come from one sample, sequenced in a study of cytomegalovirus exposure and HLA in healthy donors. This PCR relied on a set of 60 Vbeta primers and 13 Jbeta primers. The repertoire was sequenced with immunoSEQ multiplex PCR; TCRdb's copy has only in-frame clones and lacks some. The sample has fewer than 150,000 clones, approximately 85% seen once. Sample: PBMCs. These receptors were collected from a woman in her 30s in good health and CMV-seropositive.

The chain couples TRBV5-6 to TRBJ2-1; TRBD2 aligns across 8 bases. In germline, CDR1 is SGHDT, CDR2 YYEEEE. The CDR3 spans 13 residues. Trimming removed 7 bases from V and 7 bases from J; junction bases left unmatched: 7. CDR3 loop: CASFRTSSNEQFF. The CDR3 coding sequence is TGTGCCAGCTTCCGGACTAGCTCGAATGAGCAGTTCTTC.

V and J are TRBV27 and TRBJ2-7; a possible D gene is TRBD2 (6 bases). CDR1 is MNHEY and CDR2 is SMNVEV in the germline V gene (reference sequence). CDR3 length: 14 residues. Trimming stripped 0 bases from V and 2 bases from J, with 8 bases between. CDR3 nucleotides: TGTGCCAGCAGTTTATCGGAGGGGACCTACGAGCAGTACTTC. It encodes CASSLSEGTYEQYF.

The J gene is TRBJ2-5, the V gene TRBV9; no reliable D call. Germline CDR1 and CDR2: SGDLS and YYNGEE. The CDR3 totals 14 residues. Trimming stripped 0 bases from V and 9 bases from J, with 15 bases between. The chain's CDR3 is CASSVDERPTAQYF. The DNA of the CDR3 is TGTGCCAGCAGCGTAGATGAGCGCCCCACGGCCCAGTACTTC. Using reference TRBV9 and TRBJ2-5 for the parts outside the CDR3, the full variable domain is DSGVTQTPKHLITATGQRVTLRCSPRSGDLSVYWYQQSLDQGLQFLIQYYNGEERAKGNILERFSAQQFPDLHSELNLSSLELGDSALYFCASSVDERPTAQYFGPGTRLLVL.

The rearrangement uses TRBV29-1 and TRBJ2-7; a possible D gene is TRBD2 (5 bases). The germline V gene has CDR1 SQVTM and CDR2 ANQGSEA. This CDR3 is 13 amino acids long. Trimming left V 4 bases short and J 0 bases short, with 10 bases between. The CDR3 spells CSVVADYSYEQYF. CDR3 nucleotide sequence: TGCAGCGTTGTAGCCGACTACTCCTACGAGCAGTACTTC.

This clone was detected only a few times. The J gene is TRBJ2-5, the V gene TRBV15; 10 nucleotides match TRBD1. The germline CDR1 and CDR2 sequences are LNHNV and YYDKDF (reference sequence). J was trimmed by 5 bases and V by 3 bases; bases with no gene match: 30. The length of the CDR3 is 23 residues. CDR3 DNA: TGTGCCACCAGCAGTAACTCATGGAATTCGGGACAGGGGTATATACCCGGCCGGGAGACCCAGTACTTC. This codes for CATSSNSWNSGQGYIPGRETQYF. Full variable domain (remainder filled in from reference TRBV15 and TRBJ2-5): DAMVIQNPRYQVTQFGKPVTLSCSQTLNHNVMYWYQQKSSQAPKLLFHYYDKDFNNEADTPDNFQSRRPNTSFCFLDIRSPGLGDTAMYLCATSSNSWNSGQGYIPGRETQYFGPGTRLLVL.

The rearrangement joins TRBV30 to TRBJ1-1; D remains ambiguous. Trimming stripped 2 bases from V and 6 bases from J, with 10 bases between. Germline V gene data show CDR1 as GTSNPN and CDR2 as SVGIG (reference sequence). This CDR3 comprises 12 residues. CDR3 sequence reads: CAWSPLGPEAFF. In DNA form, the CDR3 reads TGTGCCTGGAGTCCTCTAGGCCCTGAAGCTTTCTTT.

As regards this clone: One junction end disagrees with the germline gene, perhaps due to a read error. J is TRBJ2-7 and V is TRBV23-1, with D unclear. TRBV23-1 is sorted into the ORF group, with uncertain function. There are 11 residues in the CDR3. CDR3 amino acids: CASSQSCEQYF. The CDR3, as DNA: TGCGCCAGCAGTCAATCCTGCGAGCAGTACTTC.

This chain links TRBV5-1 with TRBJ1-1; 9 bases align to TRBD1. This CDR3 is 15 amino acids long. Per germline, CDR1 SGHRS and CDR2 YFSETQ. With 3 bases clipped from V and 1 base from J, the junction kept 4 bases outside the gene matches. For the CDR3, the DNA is TGCGCCAGCAGCTACCAGACAGGGGGGAACACTGAAGCTTTCTTT. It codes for CASSYQTGGNTEAFF.

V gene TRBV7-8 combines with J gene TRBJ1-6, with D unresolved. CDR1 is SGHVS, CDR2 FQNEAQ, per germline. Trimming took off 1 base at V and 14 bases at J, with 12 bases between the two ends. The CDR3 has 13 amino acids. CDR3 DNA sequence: TGTGCCAGCAGCTTAGGAAACGCCGCAGCCCTCCACTTT. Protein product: CASSLGNAAALHF. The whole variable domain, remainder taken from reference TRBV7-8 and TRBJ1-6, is GAGVSQSPRYKVAKRGQDVALRCDPISGHVSLFWYQQALGQGPEFLTYFQNEAQLDKSGLPSDRFFAERPEGSVSTLKIQRTQQEDSAVYLCASSLGNAAALHFGNGTRLTVT.

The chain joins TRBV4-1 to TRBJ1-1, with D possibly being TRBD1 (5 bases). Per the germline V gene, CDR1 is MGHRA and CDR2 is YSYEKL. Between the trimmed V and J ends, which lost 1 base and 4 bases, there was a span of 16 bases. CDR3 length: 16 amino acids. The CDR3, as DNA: TGCGCCAGCAGCCAAGCTCGTCCAGGGTTGGCCACTGAAGCTTTCTTT. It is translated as CASSQARPGLATEAFF.

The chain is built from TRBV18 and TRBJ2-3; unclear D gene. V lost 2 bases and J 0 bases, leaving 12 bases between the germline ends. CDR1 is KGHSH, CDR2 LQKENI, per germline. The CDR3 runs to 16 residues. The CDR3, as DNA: TGTGCCAGCTCACCATCACAAGTACAAAGCACAGATACGCAGTATTTT. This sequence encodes CASSPSQVQSTDTQYF.

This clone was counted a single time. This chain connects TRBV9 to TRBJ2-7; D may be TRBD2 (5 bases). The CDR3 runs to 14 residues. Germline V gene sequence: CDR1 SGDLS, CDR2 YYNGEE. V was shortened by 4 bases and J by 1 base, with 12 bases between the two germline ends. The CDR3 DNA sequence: TGTGCCAGCAGCCTACTAGACACTTCCTACGAGCAGTACTTC. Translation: CASSLLDTSYEQYF.

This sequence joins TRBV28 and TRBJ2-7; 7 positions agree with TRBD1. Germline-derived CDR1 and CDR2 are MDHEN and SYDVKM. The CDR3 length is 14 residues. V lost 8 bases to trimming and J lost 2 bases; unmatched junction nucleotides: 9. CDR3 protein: CASSTTGTTYEQYF. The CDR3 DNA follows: TGTGCCAGCTCGACGACAGGGACCACCTACGAGCAGTACTTC.

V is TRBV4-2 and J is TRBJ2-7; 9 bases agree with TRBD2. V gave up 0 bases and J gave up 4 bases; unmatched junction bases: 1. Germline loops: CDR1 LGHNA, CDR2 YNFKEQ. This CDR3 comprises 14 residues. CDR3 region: CASSQEAGGYEQYF. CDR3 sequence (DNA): TGTGCCAGCAGCCAAGAAGCGGGGGGTTACGAGCAGTACTTC.

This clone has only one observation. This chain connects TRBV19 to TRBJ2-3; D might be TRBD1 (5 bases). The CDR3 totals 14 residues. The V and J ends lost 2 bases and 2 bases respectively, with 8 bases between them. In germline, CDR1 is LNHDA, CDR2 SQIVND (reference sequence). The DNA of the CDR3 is TGTGCCAGTAGTATACCGACAGCCACAGATACGCAGTATTTT. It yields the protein CASSIPTATDTQYF.